These T cell receptor beta chains were read from a single sample in a study of T cell therapy after organ transplantation. Antigens of these TCRs are unknown. Only in-frame clones appear in the TCRdb table, and some are missing; sequencing was by immunoSEQ multiplex PCR. Among about 48,000 clones listed, 85% to 95% were seen once. Sequenced here: CD8+ T cells from blood, sampled before autologous CMV-specific T cell therapy. The receptors derive from a human patient who had received a solid organ transplant and had CMV disease. CDR3s include the opening cysteine and the closing phenylalanine or tryptophan. The D gene is left open where the match is weak. Rows may omit the clone size; those that give it use once, few, many or a size class.

D	V	J	size	DNA	CDR3
TRBD2	TRBV5-1	TRBJ2-5	.	TGCGCCAGCAGCTTGGTGCTAGCGGGAGGGCCCTCCCAAGAGACCCAGTACTTC	CASSLVLAGGPSQETQYF
.	TRBV6-5	TRBJ1-3	.	TGTGCCAGCAGTTACTCCGGAGGGGCGCGTGGAAACACCATATATTTT	CASSYSGGARGNTIYF
.	TRBV9	TRBJ1-4	.	TGTGCCAGCAGCGCCGAAGGGGGTGGGGAAAAACTGTTTTTT	CASSAEGGGEKLFF
.	TRBV23-1	TRBJ1-1	.	TGCGCCAGCAGTCACAAGGACGGTCTGAACACTGAAGCTTTCTTT	CASSHKDGLNTEAFF
.	TRBV14	TRBJ2-7	.	TGTGCCAGCAGCCTACTCGGCGAGCAGTACTTC	CASSLLGEQYF
TRBD2	TRBV13	TRBJ2-1	.	TGTGCCAGCAGCGCCTCGGGACTAGCGTTCTACAATGAGCAGTTCTTC	CASSASGLAFYNEQFF
TRBD1	TRBV2	TRBJ2-1	.	TGTGCCAGCAGAAAGGGACAGGGGAAAGACAATGAGCAGTTCTTC	CASRKGQGKDNEQFF
.	TRBV9	TRBJ2-6	once	TGTGCCAGCAGCGCCCCACCTGGGGCCAACGTCCTGACTTTC	CASSAPPGANVLTF
.	TRBV10-3	TRBJ1-1	.	TGTGCCATCAGTGGAGTGGGACAGAACACTGAAGCTTTCTTT	CAISGVGQNTEAFF
TRBD1	TRBV7-3	TRBJ2-1	.	TGTGCCAGCAGCTTAGTAGGGGGCCCTTACAATGAGCAGTTCTTC	CASSLVGGPYNEQFF
.	TRBV4-2	TRBJ1-1	.	TGTGCCAGCAGCCAAGAAGAGGGGGGGTCTACTGAAGCTTTCTTT	CASSQEEGGSTEAFF
.	TRBV4-3	TRBJ1-2	.	TGCGCCAGCAGCCAAGAGTTGGCAGGGGAACTACTCTATGGCTACACCTTC	CASSQELAGELLYGYTF
TRBD2	TRBV11-2	TRBJ2-5	.	TGTGCCAGCAGCGATGGGACTAGCGGGAGAGAGGGAGAGACCCAGTACTTC	CASSDGTSGREGETQYF
TRBD2	TRBV10-3	TRBJ2-1	.	TGTGCCATCAGTAATGTACCGGGACTAGCGGTGAATGAGCAGTTCTTC	CAISNVPGLAVNEQFF
.	TRBV6-5	TRBJ2-5	.	TGTGCCAGCAGTTATACAGGGGGAGGGGAGACCCAGTACTTC	CASSYTGGGETQYF
.	TRBV11-2	TRBJ1-4	.	TGTGCCAGCAGCCCAGCAGGAGCAACTAATGAAAAACTGTTTTTT	CASSPAGATNEKLFF
TRBD1	TRBV19	TRBJ2-7	.	TGTGCCAGTAGCCCGGGACAGGGGCCAACCTACGAGCAGTACTTC	CASSPGQGPTYEQYF
.	TRBV27	TRBJ1-5	once	TGTGCCAGCAGTTTAATGAACAGAGCCGGTCAGCCCCAGCATTTT	CASSLMNRAGQPQHF
.	TRBV23-1	TRBJ1-5	.	TGCGCCAGCAGTCAATCGCCACAGGGTGGACAGCCCCAGCATTTT	CASSQSPQGGQPQHF
.	TRBV11-2	TRBJ2-1	.	TGTGCCAGCAGCTTAGAGGTGTCGGATGAGCAGTTCTTC	CASSLEVSDEQFF
.	TRBV5-6	TRBJ1-1	once	TGTGCCAGCAGCCTTAGTACAGGGTTAACTGAAGCTTTCTTT	CASSLSTGLTEAFF
.	TRBV4-3	TRBJ2-5	.	TGCGCCAGCAGCCTTTGGTCTGGCGGTCAAGAGACCCAGTACTTC	CASSLWSGGQETQYF
.	TRBV5-1	TRBJ2-1	.	TGCGCCAGCAGCTTGGCCGGTACCCGCTCCTACAATGAGCAGTTCTTC	CASSLAGTRSYNEQFF
TRBD1	TRBV5-1	TRBJ1-1	.	TGCGCCAGCAGTTTAGGACAGGGTATGAACACTGAAGCTTTCTTT	CASSLGQGMNTEAFF
.	TRBV9	TRBJ1-2	.	TGTGCCAGCGGCCGGGACCGCCCGTATGGCTACACCTTC	CASGRDRPYGYTF
.	TRBV18	TRBJ2-7	.	TGTGCCAGCTCAGCAATGGGGCCCGAGCAGTACTTC	CASSAMGPEQYF
TRBD1	TRBV27	TRBJ1-2	.	TGTGCCAGCAGTTTAAGGCAGGGGGCTGTCTATGGCTACACCTTC	CASSLRQGAVYGYTF
.	TRBV6-5	TRBJ1-1	once	TGTGCCAGCAGTTACCCGGGACTAACGGACACTGAAGCTTTCTTT	CASSYPGLTDTEAFF
.	TRBV6-5	TRBJ1-2	.	TGTGCCAGCAGTTACTCGAAGTCCGGGGGCTACACCTTC	CASSYSKSGGYTF
.	TRBV29-1	TRBJ1-1	.	TGCAGCGTTTTAGGCACGCTCGGATGGACTGAAGCTTTCTTT	CSVLGTLGWTEAFF
TRBD2	TRBV4-1	TRBJ2-5	.	TGCGCCAGCAGCCAAGGACTAGCGGGGGGCGGAGAGACCCAGTACTTC	CASSQGLAGGGETQYF
.	TRBV6-6	TRBJ1-2	.	TGTGCCAGTTCCGGGACTGAGGCTAACTATGGCTACACCTTC	CASSGTEANYGYTF
TRBD1	TRBV4-1	TRBJ2-7	.	TGCGCCAGCAGCCACGGGGCAACAGGGGTCGGGCAACGGCCCTTTATCTACGAGCAGTACTTC	CASSHGATGVGQRPFIYEQYF
.	TRBV27	TRBJ2-7	.	TGTGCCAGCAGTTTATCTGGCTACGAGCAGTACTTC	CASSLSGYEQYF
.	TRBV2	TRBJ2-7	.	TGTGCCAGCAGTGAATCTCCCTTCAAGGGGAGCCAGTCCTACGAGCAGTACTTC	CASSESPFKGSQSYEQYF
.	TRBV7-9	TRBJ2-7	.	TGTGCCAGCAGCTTAGGGACTCGACCTTCCTACGAGCAGTACTTC	CASSLGTRPSYEQYF